What follows describes a single T cell receptor beta chain. Its cognate antigen is unknown. It was with 60 Vbeta and 13 Jbeta primers that the PCR ran. Profiling relied on immunoSEQ multiplex PCR, and the TCRdb table lists in-frame clones only, not all of them. The repertoire has around 180,000 clones, over 60% of them found once; the top ten carry 1.5%. CDR3 length equals 14 residues. Per germline, CDR1 MNHEY and CDR2 SVGAGI. With 9 bases clipped from V and 7 bases from J, the junction kept 13 bases outside the gene matches. This record comes from a study of cytomegalovirus exposure and HLA in healthy donors. Study-wide findings and caveats: Per a prior analysis, the majority of TCR beta V segments were productive roughly 87% or roughly 30% of the time. The majority of TCR sequences were rare, yet some public TCRs appeared in many donors.

The donors (healthy individuals) were bone marrow donors. Donors sampled were nominally healthy, though unrecorded immune exposures were likely. The chain couples TRBV6-5 to TRBJ2-7, with 9 nucleotides matching TRBD1. The sequenced material came from PBMCs. This receptor was taken from a girl aged 10 to 17 in good health and CMV-seronegative. CDR3 bases: TGTGCCAGAACCGGGACAGGGCCCCCCTGGGAGCAGTACTTC. Translating it yields CARTGTGPPWEQYF.